This T cell receptor beta chain was sequenced during a study of CD4 T cells in relation to SARS-CoV-2 and coronaviruses. Across the study: ViraFEST: approximately 10-day antigen culture of PBMCs, then TCR beta CDR3 sequencing.

The assay was immunoSEQ multiplex PCR, and TCRdb's table has in-frame clones only and misses some. This repertoire shows approximately 36,000 clones, approximately 80% found once; its top ten account for just over 20%. V lost 5 bases and J lost 11; bases outside the gene matches: 11. The CDR3 covers 13 residues. Germline CDR1 reads SGHAT; CDR2 reads FQNNGV. This clone was counted between two and nine times. Its antigen is undetermined. 9.4 x 10^4 or so naive or memory CD4+ cells were cultured with CEF peptides for approximately 11 days. Points from the study as a whole: No donor gave both pre-pandemic and post-infection samples. The cross-reactivity analysis covered only spike protein, not other viral proteins.

Sequenced input: memory CD4+ T cells from PBMCs, cultured in vitro. The chain has TRBV11-2 and TRBJ1-1; 7 bases line up with TRBD1. The receptor was derived from an adult with COVID-19. CDR3 residues: CASSLTPQGTAFF. In DNA form, the CDR3 reads TGTGCCAGCAGCCTAACCCCACAGGGGACGGCTTTCTTT. Filled out from reference TRBV11-2 and TRBJ1-1, the complete variable domain reads EAGVAQSPRYKIIEKRQSVAFWCNPISGHATLYWYQQILGQGPKLLIQFQNNGVVDDSQLPKDRFSAERLKGVDSTLKIQPAKLEDSAVYLCASSLTPQGTAFFGQGTRLTVV.